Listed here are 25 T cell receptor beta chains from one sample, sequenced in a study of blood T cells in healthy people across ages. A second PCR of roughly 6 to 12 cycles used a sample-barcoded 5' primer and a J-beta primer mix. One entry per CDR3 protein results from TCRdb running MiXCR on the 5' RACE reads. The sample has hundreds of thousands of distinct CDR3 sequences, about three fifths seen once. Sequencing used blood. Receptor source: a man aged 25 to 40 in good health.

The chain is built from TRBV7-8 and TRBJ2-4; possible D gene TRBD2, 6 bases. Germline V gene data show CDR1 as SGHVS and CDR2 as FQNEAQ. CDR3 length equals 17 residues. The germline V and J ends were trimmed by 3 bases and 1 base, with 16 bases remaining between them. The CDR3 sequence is CASSLGLRDRAKNIQYF. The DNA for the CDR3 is TGTGCCAGCAGCTTGGGACTGCGAGATAGGGCCAAAAACATTCAGTACTTC.

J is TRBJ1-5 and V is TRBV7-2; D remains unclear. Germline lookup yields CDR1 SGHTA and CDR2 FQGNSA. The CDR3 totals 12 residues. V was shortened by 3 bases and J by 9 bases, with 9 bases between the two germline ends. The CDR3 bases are TGTGCCAGCAGCTTTCACAGCGGGCCCCAGCATTTT. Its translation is CASSFHSGPQHF.

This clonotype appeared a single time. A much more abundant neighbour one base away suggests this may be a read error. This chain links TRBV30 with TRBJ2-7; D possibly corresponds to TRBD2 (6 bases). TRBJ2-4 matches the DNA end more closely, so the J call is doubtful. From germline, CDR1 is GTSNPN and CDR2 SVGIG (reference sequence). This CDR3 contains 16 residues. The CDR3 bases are TGTACCTGGAGTGTACTCAGTGGAGGGGATGGCGACATTCAGTACTTC. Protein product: CTWSVLSGGDGDIQYF.

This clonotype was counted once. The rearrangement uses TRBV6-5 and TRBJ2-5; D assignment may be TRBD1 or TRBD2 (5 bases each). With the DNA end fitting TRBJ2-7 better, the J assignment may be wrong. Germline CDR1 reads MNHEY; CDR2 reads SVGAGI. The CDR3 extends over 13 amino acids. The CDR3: CASRDRSSYEQYF. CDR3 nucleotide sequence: TGTGCCAGCCGGGACCGAAGCTCCTACGAGCAGTACTTC.

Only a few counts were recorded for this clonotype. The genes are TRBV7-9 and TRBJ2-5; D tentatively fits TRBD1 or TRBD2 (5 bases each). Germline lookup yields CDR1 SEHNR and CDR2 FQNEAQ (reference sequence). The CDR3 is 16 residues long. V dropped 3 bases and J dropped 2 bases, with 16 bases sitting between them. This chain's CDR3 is CASSFPGEGLQETQYF. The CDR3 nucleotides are TGTGCCAGCAGCTTTCCCGGAGAGGGGCTTCAAGAGACCCAGTACTTC.

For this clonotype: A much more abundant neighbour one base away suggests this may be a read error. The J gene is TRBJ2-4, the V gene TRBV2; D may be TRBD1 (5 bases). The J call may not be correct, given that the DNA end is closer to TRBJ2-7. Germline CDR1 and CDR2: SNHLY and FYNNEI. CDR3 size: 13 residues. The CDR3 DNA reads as TGTGCCAGCAGTGACAGGGTAGCCTACGAGCAGTACTTC. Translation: CASSDRVAYEQYF.

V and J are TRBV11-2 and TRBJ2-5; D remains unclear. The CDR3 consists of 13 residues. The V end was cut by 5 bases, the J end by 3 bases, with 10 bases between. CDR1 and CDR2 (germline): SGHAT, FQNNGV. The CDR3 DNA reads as TGTGCCAGCAGCATGGGCAGAGAAGAGACCCAGTACTTC. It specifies CASSMGREETQYF.

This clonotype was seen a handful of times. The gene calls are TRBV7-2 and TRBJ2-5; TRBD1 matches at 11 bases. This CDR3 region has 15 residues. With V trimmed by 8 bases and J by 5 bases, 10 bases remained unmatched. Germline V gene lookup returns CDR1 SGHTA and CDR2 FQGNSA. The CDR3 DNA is TGTGCCAGCGAGGACAGGGGGCTTTCCGAGGAGACCCAGTACTTC. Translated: CASEDRGLSEETQYF.

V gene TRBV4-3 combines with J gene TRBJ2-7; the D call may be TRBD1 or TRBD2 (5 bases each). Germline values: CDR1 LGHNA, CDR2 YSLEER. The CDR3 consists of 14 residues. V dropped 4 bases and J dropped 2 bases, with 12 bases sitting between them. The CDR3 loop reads CASSRDPGTYEQYF. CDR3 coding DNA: TGCGCCAGCAGCCGGGACCCGGGTACCTACGAGCAGTACTTC.

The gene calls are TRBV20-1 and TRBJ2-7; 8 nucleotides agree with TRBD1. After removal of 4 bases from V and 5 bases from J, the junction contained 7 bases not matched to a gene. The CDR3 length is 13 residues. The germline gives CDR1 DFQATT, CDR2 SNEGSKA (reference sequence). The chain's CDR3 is CSAKWTGTNEQYF. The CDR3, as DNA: TGCAGTGCTAAATGGACAGGGACCAACGAGCAGTACTTC.

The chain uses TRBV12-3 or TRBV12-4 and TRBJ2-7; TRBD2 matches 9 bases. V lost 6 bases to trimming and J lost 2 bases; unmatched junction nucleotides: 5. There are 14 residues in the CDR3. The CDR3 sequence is CASSVTSGTYEQYF. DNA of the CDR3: TGTGCCAGCAGCGTGACTAGCGGAACCTACGAGCAGTACTTC.

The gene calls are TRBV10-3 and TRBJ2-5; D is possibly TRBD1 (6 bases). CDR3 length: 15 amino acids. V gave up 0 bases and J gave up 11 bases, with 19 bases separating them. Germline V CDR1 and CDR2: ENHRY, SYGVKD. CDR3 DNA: TGTGCCATCAGTGAGTCTGGTAGCCGACCGCAGGGGCAGTACTTC. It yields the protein CAISESGSRPQGQYF.

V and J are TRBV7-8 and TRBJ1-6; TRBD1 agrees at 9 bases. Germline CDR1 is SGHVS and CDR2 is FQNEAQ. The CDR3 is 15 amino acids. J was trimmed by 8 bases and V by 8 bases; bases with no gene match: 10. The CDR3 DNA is TGTGCCAGCGGCGTCCAACAGGGGGCTTATTCACCCCTCCACTTT. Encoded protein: CASGVQQGAYSPLHF.

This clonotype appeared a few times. The CDR3 sequence is CASTPGVDTQYF. The CDR3 DNA reads TGTGCCAGCACCCCGGGTGTGGATACGCAGTATTTT. The rearrangement links TRBV2 to TRBJ2-3, with D unclear. Trimming cost V 7 bases and J 6 bases, with 11 bases left between them. The CDR3 covers 12 residues. Germline V CDR1 and CDR2: SNHLY, FYNNEI.

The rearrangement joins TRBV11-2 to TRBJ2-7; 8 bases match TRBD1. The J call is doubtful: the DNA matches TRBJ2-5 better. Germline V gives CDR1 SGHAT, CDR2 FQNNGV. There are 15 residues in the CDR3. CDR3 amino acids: CASSLGTGTKETQYF. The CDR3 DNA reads TGTGCCAGCAGCTTAGGGACAGGGACCAAAGAGACCCAGTACTTC.

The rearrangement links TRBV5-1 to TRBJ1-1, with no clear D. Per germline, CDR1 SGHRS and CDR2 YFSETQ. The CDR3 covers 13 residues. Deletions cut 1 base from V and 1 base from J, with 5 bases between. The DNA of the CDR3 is TGCGCCAGCAGCTTGTGGACGAACACTGAAGCTTTCTTT. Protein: CASSLWTNTEAFF.

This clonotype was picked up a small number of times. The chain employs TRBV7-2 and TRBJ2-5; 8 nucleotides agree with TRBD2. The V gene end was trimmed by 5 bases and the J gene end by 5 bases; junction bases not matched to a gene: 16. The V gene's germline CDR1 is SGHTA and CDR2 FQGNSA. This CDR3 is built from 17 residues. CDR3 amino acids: CASSEKRGTSLIETQYF. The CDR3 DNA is TGTGCCAGCAGCGAAAAAAGAGGGACTAGTCTTATTGAGACCCAGTACTTC.

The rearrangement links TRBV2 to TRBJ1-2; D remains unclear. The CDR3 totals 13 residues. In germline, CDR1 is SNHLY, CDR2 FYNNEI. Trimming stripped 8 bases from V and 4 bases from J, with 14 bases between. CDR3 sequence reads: CASLPALAYGYTF. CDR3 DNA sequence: TGTGCCAGCCTCCCGGCACTAGCCTATGGCTACACCTTC.

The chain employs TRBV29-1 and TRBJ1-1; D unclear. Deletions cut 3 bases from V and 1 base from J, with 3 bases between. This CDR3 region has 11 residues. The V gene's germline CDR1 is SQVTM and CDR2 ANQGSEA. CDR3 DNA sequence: TGCAGCGTTGAGTGGAACACTGAAGCTTTCTTT. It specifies CSVEWNTEAFF.

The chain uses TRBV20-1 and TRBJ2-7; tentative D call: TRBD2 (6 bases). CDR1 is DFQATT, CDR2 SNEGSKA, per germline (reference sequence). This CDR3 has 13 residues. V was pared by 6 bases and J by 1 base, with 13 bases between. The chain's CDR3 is CSAPKEGSYEQYF. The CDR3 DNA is TGCAGTGCACCGAAGGAGGGATCCTACGAGCAGTACTTC.

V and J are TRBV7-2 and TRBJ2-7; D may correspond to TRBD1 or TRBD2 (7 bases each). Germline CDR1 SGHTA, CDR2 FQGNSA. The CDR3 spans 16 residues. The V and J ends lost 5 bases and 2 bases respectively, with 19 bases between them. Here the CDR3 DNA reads TGTGCCAGCAGCCCCCGGGGAGGGGGCCGTACCTACGAGCAGTACTTC. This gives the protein CASSPRGGGRTYEQYF. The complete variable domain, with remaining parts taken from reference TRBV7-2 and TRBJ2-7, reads GAGVSQSPSNKVTEKGKDVELRCDPISGHTALYWYRQSLGQGLEFLIYFQGNSAPDKSGLPSDRFSAERTGGSVSTLTIQRTQQEDSAVYLCASSPRGGGRTYEQYFGPGTRLTVT.

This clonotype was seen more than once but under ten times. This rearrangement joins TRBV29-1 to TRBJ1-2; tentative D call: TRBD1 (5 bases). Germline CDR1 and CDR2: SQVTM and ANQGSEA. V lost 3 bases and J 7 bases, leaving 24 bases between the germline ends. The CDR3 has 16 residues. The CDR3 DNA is TGCAGCGTTGAGGACCGTACGGGGCCACTTGTCGGTGGCTACACCTTC. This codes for CSVEDRTGPLVGGYTF.

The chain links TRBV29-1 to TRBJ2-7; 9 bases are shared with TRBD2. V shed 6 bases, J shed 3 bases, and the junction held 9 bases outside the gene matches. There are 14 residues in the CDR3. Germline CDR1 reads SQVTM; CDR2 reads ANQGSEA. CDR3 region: CSVGLATNYYEQYF. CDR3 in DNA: TGCAGCGTCGGACTAGCGACTAACTACTACGAGCAGTACTTC.

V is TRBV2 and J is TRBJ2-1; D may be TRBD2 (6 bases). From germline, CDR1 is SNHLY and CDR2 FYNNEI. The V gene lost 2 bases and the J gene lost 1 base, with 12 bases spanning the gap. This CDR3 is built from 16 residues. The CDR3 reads CASSERVSGSYNEQFF. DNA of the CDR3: TGTGCCAGCAGTGAAAGGGTTAGCGGATCCTACAATGAGCAGTTCTTC.

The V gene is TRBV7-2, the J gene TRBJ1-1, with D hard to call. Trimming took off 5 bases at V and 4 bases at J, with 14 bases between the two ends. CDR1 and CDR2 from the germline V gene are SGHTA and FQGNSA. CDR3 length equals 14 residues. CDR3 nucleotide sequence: TGTGCCAGCAGCCGAGGGCGAAGAGGCACTGAAGCTTTCTTT. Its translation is CASSRGRRGTEAFF.